Sequencing of this T cell receptor (beta chain) was carried out in a study of OX40 agonist ivuxolimab in advanced cancers. Study conclusions and caveats: The study did not work out the antigen specificity of the expanded peripheral T cells. The CD4+ and CD8+ T cells in the blood had expanded clonally by week 6 at 0.1 to 3.0 mg/kg. CD4+ T cells averaged fewer expanded clones than CD8+ T cells.

Autoimmune disease history or systemic immunosuppression barred patients. Trimming shortened V by 5 bases and J by 2 bases, and 13 bases separated the two germline ends. The CDR3 contains 14 residues. Germline CDR1 reads MNHEY; CDR2 reads SMNVEV (reference sequence). In the case of this clone: Its matching antigen is unknown.

TCRdb's table, derived via immunoSEQ multiplex PCR, lists solely in-frame clones and lacks some. The sample holds about 21,000 clones, more than 70% seen once. This chain connects TRBV27 to TRBJ2-7, with D possibly being TRBD1 (6 bases). The receptor's source is an adult with an advanced solid tumor such as melanoma, head and neck, liver or kidney cancer. This material consisted of CD4+ or CD8+ T cells sorted from blood, taken in a trial of the OX40 agonist ivuxolimab. CDR3 residues: CASSPDRRTYEQYF. CDR3 DNA sequence: TGTGCCAGCAGTCCGGACAGAAGGACCTACGAGCAGTACTTC.